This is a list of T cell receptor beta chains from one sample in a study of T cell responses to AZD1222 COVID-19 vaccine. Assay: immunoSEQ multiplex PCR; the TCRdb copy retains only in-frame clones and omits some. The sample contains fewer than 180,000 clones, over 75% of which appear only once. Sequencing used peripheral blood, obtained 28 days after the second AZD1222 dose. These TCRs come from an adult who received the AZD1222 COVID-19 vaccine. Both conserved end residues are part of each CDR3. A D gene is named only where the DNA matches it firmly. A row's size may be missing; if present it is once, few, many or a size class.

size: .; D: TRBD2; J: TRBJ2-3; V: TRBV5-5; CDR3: CASSLSGLAPFADTQYF; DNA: TGTGCCAGCAGCTTAAGCGGACTAGCCCCGTTCGCGGATACGCAGTATTTT
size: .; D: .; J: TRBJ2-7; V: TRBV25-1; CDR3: CASSEWEDNSYEQYF; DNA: TGTGCCAGCAGTGAATGGGAGGATAACTCCTACGAGCAGTACTTC
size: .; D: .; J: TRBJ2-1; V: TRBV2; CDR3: CASSVPGSGHNEQFF; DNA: TGTGCCAGCAGTGTCCCCGGGTCAGGTCACAATGAGCAGTTCTTC
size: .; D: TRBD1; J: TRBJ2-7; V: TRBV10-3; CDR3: CAIRTGKGEQYF; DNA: TGTGCCATCAGGACAGGGAAGGGGGAGCAGTACTTC
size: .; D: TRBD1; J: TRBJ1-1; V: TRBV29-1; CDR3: CSAIQGAATEAFF; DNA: TGCAGCGCCATACAGGGGGCGGCCACTGAAGCTTTCTTT
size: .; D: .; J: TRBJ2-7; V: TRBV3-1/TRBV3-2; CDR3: CASSHAGPTYEQYF; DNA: TGTGCCAGCAGCCACGCAGGTCCGACCTACGAGCAGTACTTC
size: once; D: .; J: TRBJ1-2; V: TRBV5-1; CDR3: CASSLDIGVYGYTF; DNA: TGCGCCAGCAGCTTGGACATAGGGGTTTATGGCTACACCTTC
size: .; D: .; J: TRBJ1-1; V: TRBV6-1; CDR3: CASSEIAGTQEAFF; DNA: TGTGCCAGCAGTGAAATAGCCGGGACCCAAGAAGCTTTCTTT
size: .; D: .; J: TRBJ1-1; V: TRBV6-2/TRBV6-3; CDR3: CASSYPRQGNTEAFF; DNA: TGTGCCAGCAGTTACCCCCGGCAGGGGAACACTGAAGCTTTCTTT
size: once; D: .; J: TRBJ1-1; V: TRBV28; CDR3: CASSFTGGQAFF; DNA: TGTGCCAGCAGTTTTACGGGGGGGCAAGCTTTCTTT
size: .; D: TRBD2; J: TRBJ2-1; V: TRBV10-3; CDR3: CAISSTETSPVSYEQFF; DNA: TGTGCCATCAGTTCAACGGAGACTAGCCCAGTAAGCTATGAGCAGTTCTTC